This passage covers 21 T cell receptor beta chains from one sample sequenced in a study of blood T cells in healthy people across ages. Primers used in a second PCR of about 7 to 11 cycles were a sample-barcoded 5' primer and a J-beta primer mix. From the 5' RACE reads, TCRdb called clonotypes with MiXCR, one entry per CDR3 protein. Counted here are over 1,500,000 distinct CDR3 sequences, 30% to 40% occurring once; the ten biggest clones make up roughly 23%. Input material: blood. Receptor source: a human donor in good health.

This clonotype was recorded only once. The rearrangement joins TRBV30 to TRBJ2-7, with D uncertain. Germline V gene sequence: CDR1 GTSNPN, CDR2 SVGIG (reference sequence). This CDR3 comprises 12 residues. The CDR3, as DNA: TGTGCGTGGGCTCGTGGCTCCTACGAGCAGTACTTC. Amino acid sequence: CAWARGSYEQYF.

This clonotype was seen a few times. The chain uses TRBV24-1 and TRBJ2-3; D unclear. Trimming left V 2 bases short and J 2 bases short, with 10 bases between. From germline, CDR1 is KGHDR and CDR2 SFDVKD. The CDR3 has 15 amino acids. CDR3 amino acids: CATSDSAGFTDTQYF. The CDR3 nucleotides read TGTGCCACCAGTGATTCGGCCGGATTCACAGATACGCAGTATTTT.

The V and J genes are TRBV24-1 and TRBJ2-5; no reliable D call. Trimming cost V 3 bases and J 7 bases, with 8 bases left between them. The CDR3 runs to 12 residues. Germline lookup yields CDR1 KGHDR and CDR2 SFDVKD. The CDR3 loop reads CATSDHGSTQYF. CDR3 coding DNA: TGTGCCACCAGTGATCATGGTTCGACCCAGTACTTC.

V gene TRBV6-2 or TRBV6-3 combines with J gene TRBJ2-7; no firm D call. V lost 6 bases and J lost 6, with 15 bases in between. Germline V lookup: CDR1 MNHEY, CDR2 SVGEGT. CDR3 length equals 13 residues. CDR3 DNA sequence: TGTGCCAGCAGCGAGACACCGTTGAGCGAGCAGTACTTC. It translates to CASSETPLSEQYF.

This clonotype was seen at least ten times. The chain links TRBV9 to TRBJ2-3; 10 nucleotides align to TRBD2. The CDR3 has 16 amino acids. The germline V gene has CDR1 SGDLS and CDR2 YYNGEE. Unmatched junction bases numbered 6, after V lost 0 bases and J lost 5 bases. The CDR3 spells CASSVVSGGAEDTQYF. The CDR3 DNA follows: TGTGCCAGCAGCGTAGTAAGCGGGGGGGCAGAAGATACGCAGTATTTT.

The V gene is TRBV3-1, the J gene TRBJ2-7; perhaps D is TRBD1 or TRBD2 (5 bases each). CDR3 length: 16 residues. The germline V gene encodes CDR1 LGHDT and CDR2 YNNKEL (reference sequence). V dropped 0 bases and J dropped 5 bases, with 17 bases sitting between them. Written as DNA, the CDR3 is TGTGCCAGCAGCCAAGACGGGGCAGAGGTATCCGACGAGCAGTACTTC. The encoded protein is CASSQDGAEVSDEQYF.

This clonotype was seen a single time. The germline gene is not matched at one end of the junction; a read error may be the cause. V usage is TRBV5-1 and J usage is TRBJ2-6; tentative D call: TRBD1 (5 bases). The CDR3 has 15 amino acids. CDR1 is SGHRS, CDR2 YFSETQ, per germline. The CDR3 here is CASSLGHSGANVRTF. The CDR3 nucleotides are TGCGCCAGCAGCCTTGGACACTCTGGGGCCAACGTCCGGACTTTC.

The genes are TRBV9 and TRBJ1-6; D remains unclear. Trimming removed 1 base from V and 5 bases from J, with 7 bases in between. Germline V gives CDR1 SGDLS, CDR2 YYNGEE. CDR3 length: 14 amino acids. The CDR3 DNA follows: TGTGCCAGCAGCGTACAGGAAAATAATTCACCCCTCCACTTT. This sequence encodes CASSVQENNSPLHF.

This clonotype appeared a few times. This chain joins TRBV10-3 and TRBJ1-6; no firm D call. Trimming removed 11 bases from V and 7 bases from J, with 18 bases in between. Per the germline V gene, CDR1 is ENHRY and CDR2 is SYGVKD. This CDR3 comprises 14 residues. The CDR3 region has the DNA TGTGCCGCCCGGGCGGGGTCGGGGAATTCACCCCTCCACTTT. Its translation is CAARAGSGNSPLHF.

The chain employs TRBV18 and TRBJ2-1; D is possibly TRBD2 (6 bases). There are 17 residues in the CDR3. The V end was cut by 6 bases, the J end by 2 bases, with 20 bases between. CDR1 and CDR2 (germline): KGHSH, LQKENI. The CDR3 sequence is CASSTGASVRTYNEQFF. CDR3 nucleotide sequence: TGTGCCAGCTCCACGGGAGCCTCGGTCAGGACCTACAATGAGCAGTTCTTC.

This chain connects TRBV18 to TRBJ2-5; D remains unclear. The CDR3 runs to 13 residues. Trimming cost V 2 bases and J 5 bases, with 9 bases left between them. The germline V gene encodes CDR1 KGHSH and CDR2 LQKENI. CDR3 nucleotides: TGTGCCAGCTCACCAAGGCAATTGGAGACCCAGTACTTC. Residues: CASSPRQLETQYF.

This chain uses TRBV15 with TRBJ1-1; the D is unclear. Germline V CDR1 and CDR2: LNHNV, YYDKDF (reference sequence). This CDR3 has 13 residues. With 3 bases removed from V and 1 base from J, the gap between germline ends came to 6 bases. The CDR3 spells CATSSTQNTEAFF. The CDR3 DNA reads as TGTGCCACCAGCAGCACGCAGAACACTGAAGCTTTCTTT.

The V and J genes are TRBV5-5 and TRBJ2-3; 9 positions match TRBD2. Germline lookup yields CDR1 SGHKS and CDR2 YYEKEE (reference sequence). This CDR3 has 17 amino acids. Trimming took 5 bases from V and 4 from J; bases not matched to a gene: 14. The CDR3 loop reads CASRLSGGSSMADTQYF. The CDR3 nucleotides are TGTGCCAGCAGGTTAAGCGGGGGGAGTAGCATGGCAGATACGCAGTATTTT.

This clonotype came up a few times. The V call is TRBV14, the J call TRBJ2-3; D may be TRBD2 (6 bases). V lost 8 bases to trimming and J lost 0 bases, with 15 bases between them. The CDR3 has 15 residues. CDR1 SGHDN and CDR2 FVKESK come from the germline V gene. The CDR3 region is CASSMGLLSTDTQYF. As DNA, the CDR3 is TGTGCCAGCTCCATGGGACTTTTAAGCACAGATACGCAGTATTTT. Combining the CDR3 with reference TRBV14 and TRBJ2-3 gives the whole variable domain EAGVTQFPSHSVIEKGQTVTLRCDPISGHDNLYWYRRVMGKEIKFLLHFVKESKQDESGMPNNRFLAERTGGTYSTLKVQPAELEDSGVYFCASSMGLLSTDTQYFGPGTRLTVL.

The sample holds one count of this clonotype. V is TRBV4-3 and J is TRBJ2-7, with D perhaps given as TRBD1 or TRBD2 (6 bases each). V gave up 1 base and J gave up 3 bases, with 13 bases separating them. CDR3 size: 15 residues. CDR1 and CDR2 from the germline V gene are LGHNA and YSLEER. This CDR3 reads CASSQGRGGGYEQYF. CDR3 coding DNA: TGCGCCAGCAGCCAAGGCCGCGGAGGGGGCTACGAGCAGTACTTC.

This rearrangement joins TRBV11-2 to TRBJ2-3, with D tentatively TRBD1 (5 bases). CDR3 length: 14 residues. The germline gives CDR1 SGHAT, CDR2 FQNNGV. The V end lost 3 bases, the J end lost 7 bases, and 14 bases lay between the germline ends. CDR3 protein: CASSFARASHTQYF. CDR3 coding DNA: TGTGCCAGCAGCTTCGCCAGGGCCTCTCATACGCAGTATTTT.

V is TRBV4-3 and J is TRBJ1-1; possible D gene TRBD1, 5 bases. CDR3 length: 16 amino acids. V gave up 1 base and J gave up 0 bases, with 12 bases separating them. The germline V gene encodes CDR1 LGHNA and CDR2 YSLEER. The CDR3 DNA reads TGCGCCAGCAGCCAAGTTTGGGGGAAAATGAACACTGAAGCTTTCTTT. This translates into CASSQVWGKMNTEAFF.

The chain uses TRBV24-1 and TRBJ2-1, with D perhaps given as TRBD1 or TRBD2 (6 bases each). This CDR3 has 13 residues. Germline CDR1 is KGHDR and CDR2 is SFDVKD. The ends were cut back, 7 bases at V and 7 bases at J, with 13 bases in the middle. CDR3 DNA: TGTGCCACCAGCAGACAGGAGGGGAATGAGCAGTTCTTC. It codes for CATSRQEGNEQFF.

This clonotype was counted a few times. V usage is TRBV29-1 and J usage is TRBJ2-5, with a weak D call TRBD2 (5 bases). The CDR3 sequence is 12 residues long. The germline V and J ends were trimmed by 4 bases and 3 bases, with 9 bases remaining between them. Germline assignment: CDR1 SQVTM and CDR2 ANQGSEA. The chain's CDR3 is CSVAGFEETQYF. CDR3 sequence (DNA): TGCAGCGTTGCGGGGTTTGAAGAGACCCAGTACTTC.

V and J are TRBV7-7 and TRBJ2-6; D remains ambiguous. The CDR3 loop spans 17 amino acids. Germline lookup yields CDR1 SSHAT and CDR2 FNYEAQ (reference sequence). The V gene lost 1 base and the J gene lost 1 base, with 11 bases spanning the gap. CDR3 residues: CASSLEYPGSGANVLTF. The CDR3, as DNA: TGTGCCAGCAGCTTAGAGTATCCCGGTTCTGGGGCCAACGTCCTGACTTTC.

The V call is TRBV28, the J call TRBJ1-5; D is possibly TRBD1 (6 bases). Germline V gives CDR1 MDHEN, CDR2 SYDVKM. Trimming left V 9 bases short and J 0 bases short, with 15 bases between. There are 15 residues in the CDR3. For the CDR3, the DNA is TGTGCCAGAAAGGAAGAGGGGGGTAGCAATCAGCCCCAGCATTTT. It encodes CARKEEGGSNQPQHF.